This is a list of T cell receptor beta chains from one sample in a study of shared clonotypes between healthy human individuals. The table came from immunoSEQ multiplex PCR; TCRdb's copy has only in-frame clones and leaves some out. The sample contains about 590,000 clones, 95% of which appear only once. Sequenced input: naive CD8+ T cells sorted from blood. The receptors here all came from a woman between 25 and 40 years old in good health. Each CDR3 is given with its conserved first and last residue. The D gene is left open where the match is weak. Some rows have no size entry. The others give once, few or many, or a class for an expanded clone.

cdr3_length j_call v_call clone_size d_call cdr3_nt cdr3_aa
12 TRBJ2-1 TRBV5-6 . . TGTGCCAGCAGCTCCATAAACAATGAGCAGTTCTTC CASSSINNEQFF
13 TRBJ2-1 TRBV5-4 . . TGTGCCAGCAGCTTGCCCGATGACAATGAGCAGTTCTTC CASSLPDDNEQFF
13 TRBJ2-1 TRBV7-9 . . TGTGCCAGCAGCTTAGCGACGTACAATGAGCAGTTCTTC CASSLATYNEQFF
15 TRBJ2-1 TRBV4-1 . TRBD2 TGCGCCAGCAGCCAGGGTCGGGAGGGCCGGGATGAGCAGTTCTTC CASSQGREGRDEQFF
14 TRBJ2-7 TRBV28 . . TGTGCCAGCAGCATCGGGCAAATAGCCTACGAGCAGTACTTC CASSIGQIAYEQYF
16 TRBJ2-1 TRBV5-1 . TRBD1 TGCGCCAGCAGCTTTCGAGGACAGGGGGCGGGCAATGAGCAGTTCTTC CASSFRGQGAGNEQFF
14 TRBJ2-7 TRBV6-5 . TRBD1 TGTGCCAGCAGTTACGACGGGACAGCCGACGAGCAGTACTTC CASSYDGTADEQYF
17 TRBJ1-2 TRBV28 . TRBD1 TGTGCCAGCAGGGGACAGGGGCTTATAGGTGCGAACTATGGCTACACCTTC CASRGQGLIGANYGYTF
14 TRBJ2-7 TRBV7-9 . . TGTGCCAGCAGCTTCGGCGGGCCCTCCTACGAGCAGTACTTC CASSFGGPSYEQYF
14 TRBJ2-7 TRBV1 . . TGCACCAGCAGCTTTCTTCGGGCTGATTACGAGCAGTACTTC CTSSFLRADYEQYF
14 TRBJ1-1 TRBV6-4 . . TGTGCCAGCAGTGAGTTTAGTGGTTACACTGAAGCTTTCTTT CASSEFSGYTEAFF
13 TRBJ2-7 TRBV27 . . TGTGCCAGCAGTTTATCGAGCGTCTACGAGCAGTACTTC CASSLSSVYEQYF
16 TRBJ2-2 TRBV19 . . TGTGCCAGTAGTACACCGGACAGTGGCCGGGGCGGGGAGCTGTTTTTT CASSTPDSGRGGELFF
12 TRBJ1-4 TRBV30 few . TGTGCCTGGGAGATAACTAATGAAAAACTGTTTTTT CAWEITNEKLFF
15 TRBJ2-7 TRBV7-6 . TRBD1 TGTGCCAGCAGCCAAACAGGGGACGGGTCCTACGAGCAGTACTTC CASSQTGDGSYEQYF
18 TRBJ2-3 TRBV19 . TRBD2 TGTGCCAGTAGTTATCCTAGCGGGACCGAAACTCACACAGATACGCAGTATTTT CASSYPSGTETHTDTQYF
12 TRBJ2-7 TRBV28 . . TGTGCCAGCAGTTTAAGGGGCGGGGAGCAGTACTTC CASSLRGGEQYF
13 TRBJ2-1 TRBV7-9 . . TGTGCCAGCAGCTTTCCCCAGAACAATGAGCAGTTCTTC CASSFPQNNEQFF
16 TRBJ2-7 TRBV7-8 . TRBD2 TGTGCCAGCAGCTTCGGGAGGGTAATGTCCCCCTACGAGCAGTACTTC CASSFGRVMSPYEQYF
11 TRBJ2-1 TRBV2 . . TGTGCCAGCAGTGTTAACAATGAGCAGTTCTTC CASSVNNEQFF
16 TRBJ1-5 TRBV7-8 . . TGTGCCAGCAGCTCTGCGGGGTCTAGGGGGAATCAGCCCCAGCATTTT CASSSAGSRGNQPQHF
15 TRBJ2-7 TRBV6-5 . TRBD2 TGTGCCAGCAGTTCTGGTAGCGGGATGCTCTACGAGCAGTACTTC CASSSGSGMLYEQYF